This T cell receptor (beta chain) derives from a study of T cell changes during pregnancy in multiple sclerosis. Data came from immunoSEQ multiplex PCR; TCRdb stores just in-frame clones and leaves some out. In the table there are 30,000 to 40,000 clones, more than 70% of which are singletons. V dropped 2 bases and J dropped 2; count of bases not matched to a gene: 4. The CDR3 contains 15 residues. Germline CDR1 reads MNHEY; CDR2 reads SMNVEV (reference sequence). This receptor was taken from a female donor with multiple sclerosis, enrolled in a pregnancy study. Specimen: CD8+ T cells from peripheral blood mononuclear cells, collected in the first trimester of pregnancy. V gene TRBV27 combines with J gene TRBJ2-7, with 9 bases fitting TRBD1. The CDR3 DNA is TGTGCCAGCAGTTTAGTAGGGACAGGGACCTACGAGCAGTACTTC. It translates to CASSLVGTGTYEQYF.